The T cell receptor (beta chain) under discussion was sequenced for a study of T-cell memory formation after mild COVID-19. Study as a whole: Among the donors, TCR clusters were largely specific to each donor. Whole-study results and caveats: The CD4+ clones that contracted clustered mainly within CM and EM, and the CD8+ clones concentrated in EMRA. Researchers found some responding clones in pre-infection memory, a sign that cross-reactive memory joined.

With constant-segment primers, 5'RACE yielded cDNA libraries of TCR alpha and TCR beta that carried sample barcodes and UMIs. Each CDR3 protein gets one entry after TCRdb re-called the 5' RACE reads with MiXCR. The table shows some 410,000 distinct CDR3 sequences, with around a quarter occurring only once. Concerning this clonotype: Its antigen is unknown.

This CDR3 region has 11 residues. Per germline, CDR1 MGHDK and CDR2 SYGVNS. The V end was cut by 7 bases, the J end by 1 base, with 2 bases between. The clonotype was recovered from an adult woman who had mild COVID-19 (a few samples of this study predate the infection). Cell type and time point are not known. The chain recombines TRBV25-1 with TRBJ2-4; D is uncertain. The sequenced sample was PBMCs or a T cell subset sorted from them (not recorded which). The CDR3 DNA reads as TGTGCCAGCACCGCCAAAAACATTCAGTACTTC. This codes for CASTAKNIQYF.